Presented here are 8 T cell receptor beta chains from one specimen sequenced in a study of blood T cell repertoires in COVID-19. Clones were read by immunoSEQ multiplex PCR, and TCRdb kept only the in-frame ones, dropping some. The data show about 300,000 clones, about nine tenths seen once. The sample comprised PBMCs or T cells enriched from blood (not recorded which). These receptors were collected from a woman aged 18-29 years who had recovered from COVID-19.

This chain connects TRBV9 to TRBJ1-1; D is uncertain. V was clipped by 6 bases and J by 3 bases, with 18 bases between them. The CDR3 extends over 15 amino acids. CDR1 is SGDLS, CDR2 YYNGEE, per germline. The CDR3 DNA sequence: TGTGCCAGCACCCCTTTAGGAGTTTTGGACACTGAAGCTTTCTTT. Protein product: CASTPLGVLDTEAFF.

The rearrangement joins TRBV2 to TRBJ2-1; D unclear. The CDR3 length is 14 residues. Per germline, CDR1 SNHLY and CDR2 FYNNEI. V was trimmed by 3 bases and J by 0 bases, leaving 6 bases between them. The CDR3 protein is CASSDSTSYNEQFF. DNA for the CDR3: TGTGCCAGCAGTGACAGTACCTCCTACAATGAGCAGTTCTTC.

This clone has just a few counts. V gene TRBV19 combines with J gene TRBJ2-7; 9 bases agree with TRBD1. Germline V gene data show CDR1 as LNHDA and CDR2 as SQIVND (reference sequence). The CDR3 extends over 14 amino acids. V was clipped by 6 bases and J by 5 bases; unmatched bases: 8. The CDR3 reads CASSLTGTGNEQYF. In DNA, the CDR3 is TGTGCCAGTAGCCTAACCGGGACAGGGAACGAGCAGTACTTC.

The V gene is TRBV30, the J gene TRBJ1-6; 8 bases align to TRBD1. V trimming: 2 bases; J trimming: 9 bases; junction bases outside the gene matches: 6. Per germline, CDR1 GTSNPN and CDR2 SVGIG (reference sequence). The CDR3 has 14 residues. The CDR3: CAWSSGQVFSPLHF. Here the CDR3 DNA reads TGTGCCTGGAGTTCGGGACAGGTATTTTCACCCCTCCACTTT.

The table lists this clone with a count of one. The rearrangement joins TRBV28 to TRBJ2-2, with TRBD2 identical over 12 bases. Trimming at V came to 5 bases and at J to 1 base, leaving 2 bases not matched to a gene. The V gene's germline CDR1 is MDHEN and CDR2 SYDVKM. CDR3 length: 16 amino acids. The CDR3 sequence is CASSPTSGGNTGELFF. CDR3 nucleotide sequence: TGTGCCAGCAGTCCGACTAGCGGGGGGAACACCGGGGAGCTGTTTTTT.

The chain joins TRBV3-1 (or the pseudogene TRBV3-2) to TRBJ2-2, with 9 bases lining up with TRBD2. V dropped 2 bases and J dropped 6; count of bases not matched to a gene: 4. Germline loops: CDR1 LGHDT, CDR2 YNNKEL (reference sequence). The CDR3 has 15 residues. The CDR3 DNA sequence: TGTGCCAGCAGCCAAAGGCGGGGGGGATCCGGGGAGCTGTTTTTT. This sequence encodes CASSQRRGGSGELFF.

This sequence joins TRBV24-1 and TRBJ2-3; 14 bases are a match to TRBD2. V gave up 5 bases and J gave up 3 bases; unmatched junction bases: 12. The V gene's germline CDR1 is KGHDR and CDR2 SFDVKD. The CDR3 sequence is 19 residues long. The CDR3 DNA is TGTGCCACCAGTGCCCGAGAAGGGACTAGCGGGAGTTGGACAGATACGCAGTATTTT. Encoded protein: CATSAREGTSGSWTDTQYF.

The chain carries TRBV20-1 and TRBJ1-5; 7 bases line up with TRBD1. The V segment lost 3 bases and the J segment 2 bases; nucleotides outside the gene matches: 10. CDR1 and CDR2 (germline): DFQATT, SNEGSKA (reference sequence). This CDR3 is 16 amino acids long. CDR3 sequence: CSASPPNRGRNQPQHF. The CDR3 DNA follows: TGCAGTGCTAGTCCGCCCAACAGGGGTCGCAATCAGCCCCAGCATTTT.